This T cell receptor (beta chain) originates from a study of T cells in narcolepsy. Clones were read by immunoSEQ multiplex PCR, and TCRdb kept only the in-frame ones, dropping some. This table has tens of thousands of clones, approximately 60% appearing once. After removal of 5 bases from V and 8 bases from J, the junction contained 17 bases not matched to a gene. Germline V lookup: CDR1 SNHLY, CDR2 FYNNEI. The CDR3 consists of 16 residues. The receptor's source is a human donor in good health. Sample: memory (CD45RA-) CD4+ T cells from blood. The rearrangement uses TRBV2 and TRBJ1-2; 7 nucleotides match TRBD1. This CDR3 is CASSTQRKGTEGGYTF. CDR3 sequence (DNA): TGTGCCAGCAGTACCCAGAGGAAAGGGACAGAAGGCGGCTACACCTTC. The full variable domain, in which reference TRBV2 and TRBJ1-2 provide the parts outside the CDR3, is EPEVTQTPSHQVTQMGQEVILRCVPISNHLYFYWYRQILGQKVEFLVSFYNNEISEKSEIFDDQFSVERPDGSNFTLKIRSTKLEDSAMYFCASSTQRKGTEGGYTFGSGTRLTVV.